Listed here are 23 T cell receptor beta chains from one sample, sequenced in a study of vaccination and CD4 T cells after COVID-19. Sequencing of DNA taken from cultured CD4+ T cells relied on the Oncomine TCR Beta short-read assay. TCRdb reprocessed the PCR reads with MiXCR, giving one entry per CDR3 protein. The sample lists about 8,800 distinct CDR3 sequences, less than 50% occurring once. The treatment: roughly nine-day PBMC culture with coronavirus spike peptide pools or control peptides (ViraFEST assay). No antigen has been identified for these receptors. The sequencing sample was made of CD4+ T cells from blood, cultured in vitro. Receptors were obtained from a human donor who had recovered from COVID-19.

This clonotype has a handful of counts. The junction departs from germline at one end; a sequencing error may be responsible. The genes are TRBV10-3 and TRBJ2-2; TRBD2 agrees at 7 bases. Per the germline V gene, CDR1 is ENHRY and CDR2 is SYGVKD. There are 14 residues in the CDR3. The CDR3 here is CASSFGGGTGELFF. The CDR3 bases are TGTGCCAGCAGTTTTGGCGGGGGCACCGGGGAGCTGTTTTTT.

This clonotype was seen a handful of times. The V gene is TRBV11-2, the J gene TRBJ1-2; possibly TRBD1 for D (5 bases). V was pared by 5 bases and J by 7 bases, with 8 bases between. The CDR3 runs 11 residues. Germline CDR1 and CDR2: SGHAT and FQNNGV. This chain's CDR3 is CASSPGVGYTF. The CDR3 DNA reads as TGTGCCAGCAGCCCGGGGGTTGGCTACACCTTC.

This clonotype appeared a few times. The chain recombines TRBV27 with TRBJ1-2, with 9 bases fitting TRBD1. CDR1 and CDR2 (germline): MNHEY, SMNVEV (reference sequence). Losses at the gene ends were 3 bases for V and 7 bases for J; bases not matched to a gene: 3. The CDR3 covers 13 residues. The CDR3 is CASSFWTGVGYTF. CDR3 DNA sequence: TGTGCCAGCAGTTTTTGGACAGGGGTTGGCTACACCTTC.

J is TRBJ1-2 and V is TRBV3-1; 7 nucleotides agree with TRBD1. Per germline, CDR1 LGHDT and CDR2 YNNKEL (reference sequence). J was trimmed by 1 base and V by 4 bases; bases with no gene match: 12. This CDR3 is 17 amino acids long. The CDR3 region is CASSRLNRDRNNYGYTF. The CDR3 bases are TGTGCCAGCAGCCGCCTAAACCGGGACAGAAATAACTATGGCTACACCTTC.

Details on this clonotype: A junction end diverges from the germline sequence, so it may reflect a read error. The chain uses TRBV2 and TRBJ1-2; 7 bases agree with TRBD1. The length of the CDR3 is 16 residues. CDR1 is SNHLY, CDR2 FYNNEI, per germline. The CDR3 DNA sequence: TGTGCCAGCGCTCAGAGTATCACAGGGGATAACTATGGCCACACCTTC. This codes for CASAQSITGDNYGHTF.

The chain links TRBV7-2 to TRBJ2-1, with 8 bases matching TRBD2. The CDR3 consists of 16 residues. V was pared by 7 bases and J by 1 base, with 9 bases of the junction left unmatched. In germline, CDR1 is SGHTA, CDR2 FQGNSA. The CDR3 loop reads CASIDGLALSYNEQFF. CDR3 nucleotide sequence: TGTGCCAGCATTGACGGACTAGCCCTATCCTACAATGAGCAGTTCTTC.

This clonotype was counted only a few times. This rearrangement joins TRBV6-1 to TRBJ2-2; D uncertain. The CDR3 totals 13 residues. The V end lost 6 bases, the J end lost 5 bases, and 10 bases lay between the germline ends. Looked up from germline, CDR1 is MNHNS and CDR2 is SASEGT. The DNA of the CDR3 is TGTGCCAGCAGACCCCACTGGACCGGGGAGCTGTTTTTT. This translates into CASRPHWTGELFF.

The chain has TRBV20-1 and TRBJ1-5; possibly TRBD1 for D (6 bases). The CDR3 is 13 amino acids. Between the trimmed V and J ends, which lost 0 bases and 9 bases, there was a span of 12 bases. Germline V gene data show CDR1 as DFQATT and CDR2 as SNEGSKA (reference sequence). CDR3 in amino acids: CSARDQGSGPQHF. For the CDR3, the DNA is TGCAGTGCTAGAGATCAGGGGAGTGGGCCCCAGCATTTT.

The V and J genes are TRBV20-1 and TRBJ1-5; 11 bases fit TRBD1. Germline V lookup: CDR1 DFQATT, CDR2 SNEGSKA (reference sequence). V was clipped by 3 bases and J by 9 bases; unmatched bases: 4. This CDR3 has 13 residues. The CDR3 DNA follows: TGCAGTGCTAGGGGGACAGGGGGTATGCCCCAGCATTTT. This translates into CSARGTGGMPQHF.

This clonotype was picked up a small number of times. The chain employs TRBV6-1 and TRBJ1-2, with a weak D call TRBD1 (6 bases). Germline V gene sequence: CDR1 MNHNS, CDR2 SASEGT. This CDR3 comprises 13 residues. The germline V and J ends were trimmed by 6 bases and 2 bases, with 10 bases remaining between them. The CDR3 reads CASRIGTNYGYTF. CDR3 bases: TGTGCCAGCAGGATAGGGACAAACTATGGCTACACCTTC.

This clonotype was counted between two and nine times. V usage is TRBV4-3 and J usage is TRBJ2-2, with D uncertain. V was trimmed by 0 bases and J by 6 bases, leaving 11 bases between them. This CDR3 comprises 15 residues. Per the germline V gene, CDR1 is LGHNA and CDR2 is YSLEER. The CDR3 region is CASSQDRMWSGELFF. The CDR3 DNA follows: TGCGCCAGCAGCCAAGATCGAATGTGGTCCGGGGAGCTGTTTTTT.

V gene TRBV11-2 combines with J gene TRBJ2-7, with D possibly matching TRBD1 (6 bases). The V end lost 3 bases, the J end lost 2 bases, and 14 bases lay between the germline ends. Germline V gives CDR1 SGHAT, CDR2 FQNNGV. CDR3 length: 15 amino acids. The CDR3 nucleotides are TGTGCCAGCAGCTTTACAGGGATCCCAGCCTACGAGCAGTACTTC. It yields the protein CASSFTGIPAYEQYF.

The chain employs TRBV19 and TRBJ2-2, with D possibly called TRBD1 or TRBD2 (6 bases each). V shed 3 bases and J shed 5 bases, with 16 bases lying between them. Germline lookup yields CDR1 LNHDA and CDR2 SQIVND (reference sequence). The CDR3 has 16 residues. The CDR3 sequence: CASSIMGGQMTGELFF. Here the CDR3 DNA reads TGTGCCAGTAGTATCATGGGGGGCCAAATGACCGGGGAGCTGTTTTTT.

CDR3 amino acids: CSAPTGSNTEAFF. In DNA form, the CDR3 reads TGCAGTGCACCGACAGGGAGTAACACTGAAGCTTTCTTT. This sequence joins TRBV20-1 and TRBJ1-1; 7 bases align to TRBD1. Germline values: CDR1 DFQATT, CDR2 SNEGSKA (reference sequence). The V and J ends lost 6 bases and 2 bases, in that order; junction bases with no gene match: 6. The CDR3 has 13 amino acids.

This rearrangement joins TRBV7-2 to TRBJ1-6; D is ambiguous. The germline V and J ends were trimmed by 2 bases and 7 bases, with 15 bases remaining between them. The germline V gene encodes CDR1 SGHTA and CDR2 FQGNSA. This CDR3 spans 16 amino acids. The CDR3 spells CASSLRLPETNSPLHF. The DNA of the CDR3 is TGTGCCAGCAGCTTAAGATTGCCGGAGACCAATTCACCCCTCCACTTT.

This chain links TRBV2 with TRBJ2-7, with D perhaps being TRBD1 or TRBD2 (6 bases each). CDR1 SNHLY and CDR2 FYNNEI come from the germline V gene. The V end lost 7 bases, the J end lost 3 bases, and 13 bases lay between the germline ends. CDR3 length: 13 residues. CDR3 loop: CASKGGAVYEQYF. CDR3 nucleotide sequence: TGTGCCAGCAAGGGGGGCGCCGTCTACGAGCAGTACTTC. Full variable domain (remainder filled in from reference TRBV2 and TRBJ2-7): EPEVTQTPSHQVTQMGQEVILRCVPISNHLYFYWYRQILGQKVEFLVSFYNNEISEKSEIFDDQFSVERPDGSNFTLKIRSTKLEDSAMYFCASKGGAVYEQYFGPGTRLTVT.

The DNA of the CDR3 is TGTGCCAGCAGCCTCGGACTAGCGGGAGTAATATCGGCCGAGCAGTACTTC. It specifies CASSLGLAGVISAEQYF. The chain employs TRBV7-2 and TRBJ2-7; 13 bases are shared with TRBD2. The CDR3 consists of 17 residues. Looked up from germline, CDR1 is SGHTA and CDR2 is FQGNSA. With 5 bases clipped from V and 6 bases from J, the junction kept 13 bases outside the gene matches.

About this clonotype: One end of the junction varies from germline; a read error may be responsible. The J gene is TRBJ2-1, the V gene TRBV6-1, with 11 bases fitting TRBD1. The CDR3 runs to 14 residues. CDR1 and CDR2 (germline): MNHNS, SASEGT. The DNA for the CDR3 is TGTGCCAGCAGTGAAGGGACAGGGGGCAATGAGCAATTCTTC. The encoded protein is CASSEGTGGNEQFF.

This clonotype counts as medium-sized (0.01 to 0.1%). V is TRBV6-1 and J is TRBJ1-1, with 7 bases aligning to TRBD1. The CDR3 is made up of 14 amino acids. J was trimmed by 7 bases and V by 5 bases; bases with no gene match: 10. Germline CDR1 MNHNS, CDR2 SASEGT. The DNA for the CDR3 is TGTGCCAGCAGTAGGGGACAGCCTGAGGGTGAAGCTTTCTTT. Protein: CASSRGQPEGEAFF.

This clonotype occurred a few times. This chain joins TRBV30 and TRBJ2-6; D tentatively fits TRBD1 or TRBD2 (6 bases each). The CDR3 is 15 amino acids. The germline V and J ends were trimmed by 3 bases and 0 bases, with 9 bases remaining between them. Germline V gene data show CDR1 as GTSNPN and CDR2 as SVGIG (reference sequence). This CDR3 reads CAWRGGGSGANVLTF. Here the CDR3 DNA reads TGTGCCTGGAGAGGAGGGGGCTCTGGGGCCAACGTCCTGACTTTC.

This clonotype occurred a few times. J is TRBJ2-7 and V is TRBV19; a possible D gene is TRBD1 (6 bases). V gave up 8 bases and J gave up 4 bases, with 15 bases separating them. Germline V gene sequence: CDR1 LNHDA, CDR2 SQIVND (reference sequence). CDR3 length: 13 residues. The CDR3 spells CASQHRVKYEQYF. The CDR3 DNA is TGTGCCAGTCAGCACAGGGTGAAGTACGAGCAGTACTTC.

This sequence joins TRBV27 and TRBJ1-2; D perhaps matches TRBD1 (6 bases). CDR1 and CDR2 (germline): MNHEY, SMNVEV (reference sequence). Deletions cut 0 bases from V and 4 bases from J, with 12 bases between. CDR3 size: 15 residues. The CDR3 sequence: CASSLSRTAGYGYTF. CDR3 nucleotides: TGTGCCAGCAGTTTATCAAGGACAGCCGGCTATGGCTACACCTTC.

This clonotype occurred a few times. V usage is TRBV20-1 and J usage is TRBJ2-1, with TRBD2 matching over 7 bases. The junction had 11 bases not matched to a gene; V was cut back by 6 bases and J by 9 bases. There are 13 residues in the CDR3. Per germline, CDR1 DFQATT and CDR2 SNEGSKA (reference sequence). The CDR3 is CSAIDAGVSEQFF. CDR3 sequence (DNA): TGCAGTGCCATAGACGCGGGAGTTAGTGAGCAGTTCTTC.